The clone carrying this TCR beta chain turned up a few times. What it recognizes is unknown. The germline CDR1 and CDR2 sequences are SGHTA and FQGNSA. Germline trimming cut 5 bases from V and 4 bases from J; bases unmatched to any gene: 9. The CDR3 is 15 amino acids. This entry comes from a study of T-cell memory formation after mild COVID-19. The 5'RACE method, run with constant-segment primers, produced TCR alpha and TCR beta cDNA libraries (carrying sample barcodes and UMIs). TCRdb passed the 5' RACE reads through MiXCR, listing each CDR3 protein once. Of just over 300,000 distinct CDR3 sequences in the sample, just under 20% were seen once. Study results and caveats: Contracting CD4+ clones lay largely in CM and EM, with CD8+ ones residing in EMRA. Certain responding clones were present in pre-infection memory, suggesting participation of cross-reactive memory.

V usage is TRBV7-2 and J usage is TRBJ2-7; the match to TRBD1 covers 9 bases. The TCR comes from a man between 18 and 29 years old who had mild COVID-19 (a few samples of this study predate the infection). Cell type and time point are not known. The sample comprised PBMCs or a T cell subset sorted from them (not recorded which). The CDR3 coding sequence is TGTGCCAGCAGCCCCGGGACAGGGCAGGCGTACGAGCAGTACTTC. Residues: CASSPGTGQAYEQYF.